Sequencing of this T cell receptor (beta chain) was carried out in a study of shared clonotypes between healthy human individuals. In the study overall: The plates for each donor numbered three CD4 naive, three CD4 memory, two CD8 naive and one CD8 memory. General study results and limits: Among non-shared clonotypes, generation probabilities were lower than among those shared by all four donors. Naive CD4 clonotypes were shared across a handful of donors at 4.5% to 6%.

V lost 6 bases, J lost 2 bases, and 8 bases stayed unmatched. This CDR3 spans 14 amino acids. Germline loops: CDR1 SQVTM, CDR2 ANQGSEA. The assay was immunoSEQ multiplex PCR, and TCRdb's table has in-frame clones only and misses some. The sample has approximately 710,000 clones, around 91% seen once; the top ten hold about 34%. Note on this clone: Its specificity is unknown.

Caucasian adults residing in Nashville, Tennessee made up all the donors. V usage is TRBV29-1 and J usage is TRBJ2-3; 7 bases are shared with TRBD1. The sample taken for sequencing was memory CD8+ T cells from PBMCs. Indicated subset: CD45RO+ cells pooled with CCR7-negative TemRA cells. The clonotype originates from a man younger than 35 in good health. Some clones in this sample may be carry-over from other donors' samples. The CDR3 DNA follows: TGCAGCGTCATGGACAGGACCAACACAGATACGCAGTATTTT. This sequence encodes CSVMDRTNTDTQYF.